This T cell receptor beta chain came from a study of shared clonotypes between healthy human individuals. This CDR3 is built from 14 residues. With 5 bases clipped from V and 5 bases from J, the junction kept 7 bases outside the gene matches. Per germline, CDR1 SEHNR and CDR2 FQNEAQ (reference sequence). Assay used: immunoSEQ multiplex PCR; TCRdb lists only in-frame clones, some missing. The table includes approximately 500,000 clones, 90% to 97% detected once. The genes are TRBV7-9 and TRBJ2-7; 9 nucleotides line up with TRBD1. The TCR was taken from a woman aged 25-40 years in good health. Specimen: naive CD4+ T cells sorted from blood. The sample's subset: CD45RA+ positively selected. This chain's CDR3 is CASSQGDRVNEQYF. In nucleotides, the CDR3 is TGTGCCAGCAGCCAAGGGGACAGGGTCAACGAGCAGTACTTC.